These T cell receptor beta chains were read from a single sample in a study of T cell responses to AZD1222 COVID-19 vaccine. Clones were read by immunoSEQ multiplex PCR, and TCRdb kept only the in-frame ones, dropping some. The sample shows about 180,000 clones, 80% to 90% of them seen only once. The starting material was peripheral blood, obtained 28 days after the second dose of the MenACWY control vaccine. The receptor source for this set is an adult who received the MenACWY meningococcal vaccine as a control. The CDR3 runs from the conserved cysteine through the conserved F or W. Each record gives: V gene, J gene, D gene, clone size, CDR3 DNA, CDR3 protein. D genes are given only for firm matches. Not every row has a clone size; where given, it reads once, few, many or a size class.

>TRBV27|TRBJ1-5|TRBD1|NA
TGTGCCAGCTCCGGGACAGGGGCAACCAATCAGCCCCAGCATTTT
CASSGTGATNQPQHF
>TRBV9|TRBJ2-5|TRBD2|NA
TGTGCCAGCAGCTCGGACCCCCGGGAGGGCCGGGAGACCCAGTACTTC
CASSSDPREGRETQYF
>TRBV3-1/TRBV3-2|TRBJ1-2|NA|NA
TGTGCCAGCAGCCAAGAGTGGAACTATGGCTACACCTTC
CASSQEWNYGYTF
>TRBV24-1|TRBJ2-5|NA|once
TGTGCCACCATGAACCCCGGGGCCCAAGAGACCCAGTACTTC
CATMNPGAQETQYF
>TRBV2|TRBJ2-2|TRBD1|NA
TGTGCCAGCAGACCCACAGGGGGCGGGGAGCTGTTTTTT
CASRPTGGGELFF
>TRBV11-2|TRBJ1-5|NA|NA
TGTGCCAGCAGCTTAGGCAATCAGCCCCAGCATTTT
CASSLGNQPQHF
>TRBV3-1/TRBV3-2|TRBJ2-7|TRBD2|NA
TGTGCCAGCAGCCAAGGCGGGACTAGCGGGACTTGGGGATTGCTCGAGCAGTACTTC
CASSQGGTSGTWGLLEQYF
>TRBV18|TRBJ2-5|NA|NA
TGTGCCAGCACGTACCAAGAGACCCAGTACTTC
CASTYQETQYF
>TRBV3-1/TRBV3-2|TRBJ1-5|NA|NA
TGTGCCAGCAGCCAAGATCTTGAACAGCCCCAGCATTTT
CASSQDLEQPQHF
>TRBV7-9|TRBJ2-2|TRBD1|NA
TGTGCCAGCAGCTTAGGGACAGGGGAAGCCACCGGGGAGCTGTTTTTT
CASSLGTGEATGELFF
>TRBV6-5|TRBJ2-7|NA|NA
TGTGCCAGCAGTTACTCGTCCGACCTAAGGGGCTTC
CASSYSSDLRGF
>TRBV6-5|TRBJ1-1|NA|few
TGTGCCAGCAGTTACCTTCAGGGTCAAGCTTTCTTT
CASSYLQGQAFF
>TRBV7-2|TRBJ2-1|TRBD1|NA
TGTGCCAGCAGCACGACAGGGGCGAATGAGCAGTTCTTC
CASSTTGANEQFF
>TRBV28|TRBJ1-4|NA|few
TGTGCCAGCACCCTAAGAGGGGTTGCAACTAATGAAAAACTGTTTTTT
CASTLRGVATNEKLFF
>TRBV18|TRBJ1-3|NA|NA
TGTGCCAGCTCACCCCGGACGAGGAAAGGGAACACCATATATTTT
CASSPRTRKGNTIYF
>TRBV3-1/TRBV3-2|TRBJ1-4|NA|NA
TGTGCCAGCAGTCCGAGGCAGGGGACCCTTTATGAAAAACTGTTTTTT
CASSPRQGTLYEKLFF
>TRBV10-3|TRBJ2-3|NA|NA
TGTGCCATCAGTTTCGGGGCGGGCACAGATACGCAGTATTTT
CAISFGAGTDTQYF
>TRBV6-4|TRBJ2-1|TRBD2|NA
TGTGCCAGACCAGTCAGGAGCGGGAGGTTAAATGAGCAGTTCTTC
CARPVRSGRLNEQFF